These 9 T cell receptor beta chains were sequenced from one sample in a study of T-cell memory formation after mild COVID-19. TCRdb re-called the 5' RACE reads with MiXCR, one entry per CDR3 protein. The data contain about 560,000 distinct CDR3 sequences, about a fifth of them singletons. Sequences were obtained from PBMCs or a T cell subset sorted from them (not recorded which). The receptor source for this set is an adult woman who had mild COVID-19 (a few samples of this study predate the infection). Cell type and time point are not known.

The chain uses TRBV5-1 and TRBJ2-3; the D gene is possibly TRBD2 (5 bases). The V end was cut by 0 bases, the J end by 6 bases, with 20 bases between. Germline values: CDR1 SGHRS, CDR2 YFSETQ. This CDR3 is 17 amino acids long. DNA for the CDR3: TGCGCCAGCAGCTTGGCGCGGGCGTCTGCCGGGTCCGATACGCAGTATTTT. Translated: CASSLARASAGSDTQYF.

This clonotype was observed a few times. The chain couples TRBV6-5 to TRBJ1-6; tentatively, D is TRBD1 (6 bases). Trimming removed 6 bases at V and 4 bases at J, with 13 bases between. There are 15 residues in the CDR3. Germline CDR1 and CDR2: MNHEY and SVGAGI. The CDR3 nucleotides read TGTGCCAGCAGCCGAACACAGGGATATAATTCACCCCTCCACTTT. Its translation: CASSRTQGYNSPLHF.

This clonotype showed up many times. J is TRBJ1-2 and V is TRBV20-1, with 10 bases that match TRBD1. Germline loops: CDR1 DFQATT, CDR2 SNEGSKA (reference sequence). The CDR3 has 15 residues. Trimming at V came to 1 base and at J to 2 bases, leaving 4 bases not matched to a gene. The CDR3 nucleotides read TGCAGTGCTAGAGTCCCGGACAGGGGGAACTATGGCTACACCTTC. This codes for CSARVPDRGNYGYTF.

The J gene is TRBJ1-6, the V gene TRBV18; 9 nucleotides line up with TRBD1. The CDR3 spans 16 residues. V lost 0 bases to trimming and J lost 7 bases; unmatched junction nucleotides: 4. Germline V lookup: CDR1 KGHSH, CDR2 LQKENI. CDR3 coding DNA: TGTGCCAGCTCACCACCGAACGGACAGGGGAATTCACCCCTCCACTTT. Translating gives CASSPPNGQGNSPLHF.

The V call is TRBV4-3, the J call TRBJ2-3, with 8 bases matching TRBD2. V shed 0 bases, J shed 4 bases, and the junction held 9 bases outside the gene matches. The germline CDR1 and CDR2 sequences are LGHNA and YSLEER. This CDR3 is 17 amino acids long. CDR3 coding DNA: TGCGCCAGCAGCCAAGATAGTATAGCGGGACATGCAGATACGCAGTATTTT. It translates to CASSQDSIAGHADTQYF.

This clonotype appeared a few times. The V and J genes are TRBV4-1 and TRBJ1-2; 7 bases match TRBD1. Per the germline V gene, CDR1 is MGHRA and CDR2 is YSYEKL. With 0 bases clipped from V and 2 bases from J, the junction kept 3 bases outside the gene matches. There are 15 residues in the CDR3. The CDR3 region is CASSQEGRGNYGYTF. The DNA of the CDR3 is TGCGCCAGCAGCCAAGAAGGCAGGGGGAACTATGGCTACACCTTC.

The chain employs TRBV6-5 and TRBJ2-7, with D perhaps matching TRBD1 or TRBD2 (5 bases each). The CDR3 totals 15 residues. The V gene lost 5 bases and the J gene lost 0 bases, with 14 bases spanning the gap. Germline V gene data show CDR1 as MNHEY and CDR2 as SVGAGI. In DNA form, the CDR3 reads TGTGCCAGCAGTAACCCCGGGGCCAGCTCCTACGAGCAGTACTTC. Amino acid sequence: CASSNPGASSYEQYF.

This chain links TRBV30 with TRBJ2-7; a weak D match, TRBD2 (5 bases). This CDR3 region has 15 residues. From germline, CDR1 is GTSNPN and CDR2 SVGIG (reference sequence). Between the trimmed V and J ends, which lost 0 bases and 2 bases, there was a span of 14 bases. The CDR3 DNA sequence: TGTGCCTGGAGTGTACTAGAAGGGAAGACCTACGAGCAGTACTTC. Protein: CAWSVLEGKTYEQYF. Variable domain in full (rest from reference TRBV30 and TRBJ2-7): SQTIHQWPATLVQPVGSPLSLECTVEGTSNPNLYWYRQAAGRGLQLLFYSVGIGQISSEVPQNLSASRPQDRQFILSSKKLLLSDSGFYLCAWSVLEGKTYEQYFGPGTRLTVT.

This sequence joins TRBV20-1 and TRBJ2-1; D remains ambiguous. V lost 0 bases, J lost 7 bases, and 7 bases lay in between. The CDR3 is made up of 12 amino acids. Germline lookup yields CDR1 DFQATT and CDR2 SNEGSKA (reference sequence). The DNA of the CDR3 is TGCAGTGCTAGAGATTACGGAAATGAGCAGTTCTTC. It specifies CSARDYGNEQFF.